Reported below is one T cell receptor (beta chain). The CDR3 spans 14 residues. Trimming left V 1 base short and J 8 bases short, with 15 bases between. The germline gives CDR1 SGHTS, CDR2 YDEGEE. These data come from a study of T cell changes during pregnancy in multiple sclerosis. TCRdb keeps only in-frame clones here, not all; method: immunoSEQ multiplex PCR. The table includes 40,000 to 55,000 clones, around 90% detected once. The chain combines TRBV5-8 with TRBJ1-2; tentative D call: TRBD1 (6 bases). The source is a female donor in good health, enrolled as a control in a pregnancy study. Sequencing used peripheral blood, obtained in the first trimester of pregnancy. CDR3 in amino acids: CASSLLGAGGGYTF. The CDR3 DNA follows: TGTGCCAGCAGCTTGTTGGGGGCTGGGGGAGGCTACACCTTC.